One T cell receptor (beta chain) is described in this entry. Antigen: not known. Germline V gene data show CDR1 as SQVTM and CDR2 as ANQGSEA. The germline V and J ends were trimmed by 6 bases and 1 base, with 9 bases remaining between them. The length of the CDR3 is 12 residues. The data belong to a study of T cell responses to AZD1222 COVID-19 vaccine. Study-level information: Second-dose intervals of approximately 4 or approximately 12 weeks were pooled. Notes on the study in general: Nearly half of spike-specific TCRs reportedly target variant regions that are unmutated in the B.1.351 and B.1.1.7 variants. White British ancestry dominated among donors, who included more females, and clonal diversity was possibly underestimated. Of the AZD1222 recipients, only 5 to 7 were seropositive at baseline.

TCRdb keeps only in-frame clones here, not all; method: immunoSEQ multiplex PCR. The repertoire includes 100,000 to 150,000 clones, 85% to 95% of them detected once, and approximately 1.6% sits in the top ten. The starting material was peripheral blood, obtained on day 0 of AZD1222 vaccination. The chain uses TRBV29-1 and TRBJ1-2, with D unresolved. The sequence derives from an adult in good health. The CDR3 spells CSVWAINYGYTF. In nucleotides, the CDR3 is TGCAGCGTGTGGGCCATTAACTATGGCTACACCTTC.